This passage covers 3 T cell receptor beta chains from one sample sequenced in a study of regulatory T cells in long-lasting Graves disease. The sample's time point: newly diagnosed GD, antithyroid drugs for less than 3 months. The TCR library was prepared using RNA isolated from PBMCs. According to the study, TCR beta libraries were built with iRepertoire HTBI primers and CDR3-region Arm-PCR. TCRdb passed the multiplex PCR reads through MiXCR, listing each CDR3 protein once. The sample includes some 600,000 distinct CDR3 sequences, around 16% of them seen just once. A further study also used this sample, focusing on T cells in Graves' hyperthyroidism and ophthalmopathy.

The sequences come from peripheral blood mononuclear cells (PBMCs), collected at new diagnosis, from a patient treated with antithyroid drugs. The source of these receptors is a man between 18 and 29 years old with Graves disease.

The chain employs TRBV3-1 and TRBJ2-7; the D gene is possibly TRBD2 (5 bases). Trimming took off 3 bases at V and 2 bases at J, with 11 bases between the two ends. The CDR3 has 14 amino acids. Germline V gene lookup returns CDR1 LGHDT and CDR2 YNNKEL (reference sequence). Here the CDR3 reads CASSQVTNAYEQYF. CDR3 DNA sequence: TGTGCCAGCAGCCAGGTGACTAACGCCTACGAGCAGTACTTC.

This clonotype was observed a handful of times. V and J are TRBV19 and TRBJ2-7; 7 bases are shared with TRBD1. Trimming cost V 10 bases and J 5 bases; bases outside gene matches: 2. The V gene's germline CDR1 is LNHDA and CDR2 SQIVND (reference sequence). This CDR3 contains 10 residues. CDR3 in amino acids: CATGGHEQYF. The CDR3, as DNA: TGTGCCACAGGGGGTCACGAGCAGTACTTC. Using reference TRBV19 and TRBJ2-7 for the parts outside the CDR3, the full variable domain is DGGITQSPKYLFRKEGQNVTLSCEQNLNHDAMYWYRQDPGQGLRLIYYSQIVNDFQKGDIAEGYSVSREKKESFPLTVTSAQKNPTAFYLCATGGHEQYFGPGTRLTVT.

This clonotype was recorded at least ten times. The chain has TRBV2 and TRBJ1-1; D unclear. The CDR3 contains 13 residues. V lost 10 bases to trimming and J lost 4 bases, with 16 bases between them. CDR1 and CDR2 (germline): SNHLY, FYNNEI. Written as DNA, the CDR3 is TGTGCCAATAATCGGGTCGCGGGCACTGAAGCTTTCTTT. It encodes CANNRVAGTEAFF.